This T cell receptor beta chain is from a study of OX40 agonist ivuxolimab in advanced cancers. The CDR3 runs to 13 residues. In germline, CDR1 is MNHEY, CDR2 SMNVEV (reference sequence). V lost 5 bases to trimming and J lost 1 base, with 8 bases between them. The repertoire was sequenced with immunoSEQ multiplex PCR; TCRdb's copy has only in-frame clones and lacks some. The table has tens of thousands of clones, roughly 93% seen once. In this sample, this clone turned up once. The chain carries TRBV27 and TRBJ1-1; D gene unclear. The sample here was CD4+ or CD8+ T cells sorted from blood, taken in a trial of the OX40 agonist ivuxolimab. This receptor was identified in an adult with an advanced solid tumor such as melanoma, head and neck, liver or kidney cancer. CDR3 sequence: CASSLFKNTEAFF. The CDR3 nucleotides are TGTGCCAGCAGTCTATTTAAGAACACTGAAGCTTTCTTT.